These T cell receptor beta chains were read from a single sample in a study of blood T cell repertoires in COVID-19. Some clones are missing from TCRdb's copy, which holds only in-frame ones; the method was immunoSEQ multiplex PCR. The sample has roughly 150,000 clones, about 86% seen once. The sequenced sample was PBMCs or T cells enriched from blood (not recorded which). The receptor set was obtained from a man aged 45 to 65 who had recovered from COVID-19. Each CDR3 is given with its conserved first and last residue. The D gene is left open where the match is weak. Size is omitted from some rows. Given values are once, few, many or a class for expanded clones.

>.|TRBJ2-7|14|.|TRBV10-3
TGTGCCATCAGTGGGGGAGACGGAACCTACGAGCAGTACTTC
CAISGGDGTYEQYF
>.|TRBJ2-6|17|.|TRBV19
TGTGCCAGTAGTATAGGGCAGGAAATCCCTGGGGCCAACGTCCTGACTTTC
CASSIGQEIPGANVLTF
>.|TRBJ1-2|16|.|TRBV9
TGTGCCAGCAGCGTAGGCCCCTGGGGGGGGGACTATGGCTACACCTTC
CASSVGPWGGDYGYTF
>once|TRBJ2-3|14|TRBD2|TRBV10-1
TGCGCCAGCGGTACGGGGGGGAACACAGATACGCAGTATTTT
CASGTGGNTDTQYF
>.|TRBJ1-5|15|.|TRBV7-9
TGTGCCAGCAGCTTATCGGGGGGGGTCAATCAGCCCCAGCATTTT
CASSLSGGVNQPQHF
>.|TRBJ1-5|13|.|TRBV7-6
TGTGCCAGCAGCTTAGCTACAGATCAGCCCCAGCATTTT
CASSLATDQPQHF
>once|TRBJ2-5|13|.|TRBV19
TGTGCCAGTAAGAGCGGGTACCAAGAGACCCAGTACTTC
CASKSGYQETQYF
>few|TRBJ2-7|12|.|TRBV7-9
TGTGCCAGCAGCTTAGCGGTCAGCGAGCAGTACTTC
CASSLAVSEQYF
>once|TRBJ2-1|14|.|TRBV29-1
TGCAGCGTTAACCAGGACTCTGTTATTAATGAGCAGTTCTTC
CSVNQDSVINEQFF
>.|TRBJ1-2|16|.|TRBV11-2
TGTGCCAGCAGCTTAGATTATTCTGCCAGAAACTATGGCTACACCTTC
CASSLDYSARNYGYTF
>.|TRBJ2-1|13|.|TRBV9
TGTGCCAGCAGCGCACAACAGGGCTATGAGCAGTTCTTC
CASSAQQGYEQFF
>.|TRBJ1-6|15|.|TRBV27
TGTGCCAGCAGTTTAGGGGGAGGGACCAATTCACCCCTCCACTTT
CASSLGGGTNSPLHF
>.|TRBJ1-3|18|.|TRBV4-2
TGTGCCAGCAACACAGCCGGGTCAGGGGCGTTCTCTGGAAACACCATATATTTT
CASNTAGSGAFSGNTIYF
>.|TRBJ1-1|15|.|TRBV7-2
TGTGCCAGCAGCTTCTTCCGGGTTGTGAACACTGAAGCTTTCTTT
CASSFFRVVNTEAFF
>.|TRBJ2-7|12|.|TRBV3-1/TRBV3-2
TGTGCCAGCAGCCGGGCCGCCGCAGAGCAGTACTTC
CASSRAAAEQYF
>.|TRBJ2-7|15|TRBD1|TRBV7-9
TGTGCCAGCAGCTCGAAGGGACAGGTCGCGTACGAGCAGTACTTC
CASSSKGQVAYEQYF
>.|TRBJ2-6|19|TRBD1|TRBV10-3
TGTGCCATCAGTGAGTCACCCGCGGACAGGCCTGCTGGGGCCAACGTCCTGACTTTC
CAISESPADRPAGANVLTF
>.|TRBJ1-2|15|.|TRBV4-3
TGCGCCAGCAGCCAAGATCGGGCGGGAAACTATGGCTACACCTTC
CASSQDRAGNYGYTF
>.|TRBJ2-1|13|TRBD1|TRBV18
TGTGCCAGCTCCGCCGGGACAGACAATGAGCAGTTCTTC
CASSAGTDNEQFF
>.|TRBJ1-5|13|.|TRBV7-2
TGTGCCAGCAGCCGACGACAGGATCAGCCCCAGCATTTT
CASSRRQDQPQHF
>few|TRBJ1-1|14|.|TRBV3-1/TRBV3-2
TGTGCCAGCAGCCAAGGAGCAATGAACACTGAAGCTTTCTTT
CASSQGAMNTEAFF
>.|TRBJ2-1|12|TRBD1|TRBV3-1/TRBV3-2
TGTGCCACCGGGGACAGGTGGGATGAGCAGTTCTTC
CATGDRWDEQFF
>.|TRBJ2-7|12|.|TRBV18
TGTGCCAGCTCACCGGAGGGGAACGAGCAGTACTTC
CASSPEGNEQYF
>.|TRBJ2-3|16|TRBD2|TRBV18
TGTGCCAGCTCACCCACTGCGGGGGGGCAGGGAGATACGCAGTATTTT
CASSPTAGGQGDTQYF
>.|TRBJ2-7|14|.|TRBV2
TGTGCCAGCAGTTCCGACGGCGGCTCCTACGAGCAGTACTTC
CASSSDGGSYEQYF
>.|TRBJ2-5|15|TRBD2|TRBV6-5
TGTGCCAGCAGTTATGGCGGGGGGGTTCCAGAGACCCAGTACTTC
CASSYGGGVPETQYF
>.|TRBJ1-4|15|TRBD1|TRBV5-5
TGTGCCAGCAGCTCCCGACAGGGAGGAAATGAAAAACTGTTTTTT
CASSSRQGGNEKLFF
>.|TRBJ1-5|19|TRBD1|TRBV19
TGTGCCAGTAGTATCCGAGTGACAGGGACCTTCTATAGCAATCAGCCCCAGCATTTT
CASSIRVTGTFYSNQPQHF
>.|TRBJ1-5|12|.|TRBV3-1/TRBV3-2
TGTGCCAGCAGCCAATTGGGGGGGCCCCAGCATTTT
CASSQLGGPQHF
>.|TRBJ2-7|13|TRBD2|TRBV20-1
TGCAGTGCTAGTATAGCGGGGACCTACGAGCAGTACTTC
CSASIAGTYEQYF
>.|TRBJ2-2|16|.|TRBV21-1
TGTGCCAGCAGCAAAATTTGGACAGGGGGGACCGGGGAGCTGTTTTTT
CASSKIWTGGTGELFF
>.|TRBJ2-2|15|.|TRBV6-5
TGTGCCAGCCCCCAACGCGGGGTAGACACCGGGGAGCTGTTTTTT
CASPQRGVDTGELFF
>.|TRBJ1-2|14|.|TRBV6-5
TGTGCCAGCAGTTACCGGGCAGGGTTCTATGGCTACACCTTC
CASSYRAGFYGYTF
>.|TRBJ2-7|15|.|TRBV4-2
TGTGCCAGCAGCCAAGAAAGGGGGGGGTACTACGAGCAGTACTTC
CASSQERGGYYEQYF
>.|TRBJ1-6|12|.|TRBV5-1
TGCGCCAGCAGCTTGGCAGATTCACCCCTCCACTTT
CASSLADSPLHF
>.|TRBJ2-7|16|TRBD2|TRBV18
TGTGCCAGCTCACGGACTAGCGGGGGGACCTCCTACGAGCAGTACTTC
CASSRTSGGTSYEQYF
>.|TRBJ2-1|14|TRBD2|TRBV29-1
TGCAGCGTCAGGCGGGGGAGCTCCTACAATGAGCAGTTCTTC
CSVRRGSSYNEQFF
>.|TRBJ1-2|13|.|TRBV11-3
TGTGCCAGCAGCTTAGGGGGAGGGACTGGCTACACCTTC
CASSLGGGTGYTF
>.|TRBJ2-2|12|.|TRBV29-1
TGCAGCGTTAGTAACATGGCCGGGGAGCTGTTTTTT
CSVSNMAGELFF
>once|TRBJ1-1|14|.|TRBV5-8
TGTGCCAGCCCGGAGGTCCGGGGGAACACTGAAGCTTTCTTT
CASPEVRGNTEAFF
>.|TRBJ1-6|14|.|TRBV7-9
TGTGCCAGCAGCTTAGAGGGGAAAGGTTCACCCCTCCACTTT
CASSLEGKGSPLHF
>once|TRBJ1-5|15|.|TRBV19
TGTGCCAGTAGTATGAGCAATTGGAGCAATCAGCCCCAGCATTTT
CASSMSNWSNQPQHF
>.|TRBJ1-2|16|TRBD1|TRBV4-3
TGCGCCAGCAGCCAAAACGCTCGGACAGGGGGGAATGGCTACACCTTC
CASSQNARTGGNGYTF
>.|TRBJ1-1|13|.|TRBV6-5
TGTGCCAGCAGTCTTTACAAGAACACTGAAGCTTTCTTT
CASSLYKNTEAFF
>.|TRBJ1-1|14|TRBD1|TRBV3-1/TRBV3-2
TGTGCCAGCAGGCCGGGACAGGGGGCAGGTGAAGCTTTCTTT
CASRPGQGAGEAFF
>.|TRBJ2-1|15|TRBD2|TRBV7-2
TGTGCCAGCAGACTAGCGGGGCAACCACTCGATGAGCAGTTCTTC
CASRLAGQPLDEQFF
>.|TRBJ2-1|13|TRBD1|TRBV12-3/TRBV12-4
TGTGCCAGCAAGACAGGGGGCGAGAATGAGCAGTTCTTC
CASKTGGENEQFF
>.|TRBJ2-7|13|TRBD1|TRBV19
TGTGCCAGTAGTAGTAGACAGGGCAACGAGCAGTACTTC
CASSSRQGNEQYF
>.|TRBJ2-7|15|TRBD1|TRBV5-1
TGCGCCAGCAGCTCCGGGACAGGGATTGACTACGAGCAGTACTTC
CASSSGTGIDYEQYF
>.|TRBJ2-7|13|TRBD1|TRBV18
TGTGCCAGCTCACCGGGCACAGGGGCCGAGCAGTACTTC
CASSPGTGAEQYF
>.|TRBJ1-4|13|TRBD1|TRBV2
TGTGCCAGCAGCGACAGGGTTGGTGAAAAACTGTTTTTT
CASSDRVGEKLFF
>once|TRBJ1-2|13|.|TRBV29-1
TGCAGCGTTGTTCTGTCTACTAACTATGGCTACACCTTC
CSVVLSTNYGYTF
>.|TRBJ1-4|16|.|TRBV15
TGTGCCACCAGCAGAGACTGGGGACACTCTGGCGAAAAACTGTTTTTT
CATSRDWGHSGEKLFF
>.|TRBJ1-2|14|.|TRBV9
TGTGCCAGCAGCGTTACGACGGGAGGGGTAGGCTACACCTTC
CASSVTTGGVGYTF
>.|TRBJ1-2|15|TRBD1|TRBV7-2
TGTGCCAGCAGCTTACCGGGACAGCCTAACTCTGGCTACACCTTC
CASSLPGQPNSGYTF
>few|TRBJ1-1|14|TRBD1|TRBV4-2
TGTGCCAGCAGCCAGGGACAGTTGGGCACTGAAGCTTTCTTT
CASSQGQLGTEAFF
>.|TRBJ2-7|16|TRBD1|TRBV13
TGTGCCAGCAGCTATCATCCGGGACAGGGGTTAAGCGAGCAGTACTTC
CASSYHPGQGLSEQYF
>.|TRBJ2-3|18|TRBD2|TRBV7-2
TGTGCCAGCAGCTTACGGGCTAGCGGGGGGTTCAACACAGATACGCAGTATTTT
CASSLRASGGFNTDTQYF
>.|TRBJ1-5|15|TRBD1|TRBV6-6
TGTGCCAGCAGTCACCGGGACAGGGCTAATCAGCCCCAGCATTTT
CASSHRDRANQPQHF
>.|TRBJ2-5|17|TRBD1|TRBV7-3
TGTGCCAGCAGCGCCCGGGACAGGTGGCCCGACGGGGAGACCCAGTACTTC
CASSARDRWPDGETQYF